One TCR beta chain is described in this entry. It lacks a known antigen. Qualities for individual bases were not recorded, and no much larger clone is one base off. This sample is drawn from a study of cytomegalovirus exposure and HLA in healthy donors (TCRdb year 2017). Describing the broader study: According to an earlier analysis of 587 of the donors, roughly 180 million T cells yielded roughly 100 million unique TCR beta sequences and 276 Gb of sequence data. Around 320 gigabases of sequencing data and 80 million or so unique TCR sequences were included in an early release covering around 650 HLA-typed donors. Of the roughly 400 genotyped donors, around 81% fell in the genetic ancestry cluster associated with self-reported Caucasian donors. The study aimed to test whether signatures of past pathogen exposure could be identified by cataloging public T cell receptors. The T cell repertoires of about 700 subjects were profiled by immunosequencing and related to cytomegalovirus serostatus. A separate validation cohort of over 95 different subjects was used in addition to the 666-subject first cohort. To predict cytomegalovirus infection status, the study brought together high-throughput TCR immunosequencing, statistical association of individual TCRs with disease status, and machine learning. A later analysis re-examined previously published TCR beta repertoires from over 500 donors and added high-resolution HLA genotyping to investigate patterns of TCR occurrence. The later analysis used no new phenotypic data to find candidate immune exposures, relying instead on TCR beta sequences and their occurrence across donors. To decide whether each TCR beta V gene segment behaved as functional or pseudogenic, an earlier analysis of some 600 of the donors relied on high-throughput TCR beta sequencing. Donor age, sex, ethnicity and CMV serostatus were compiled together with the repertoire data. A later genetic analysis took genome-wide SNP genotypes for about 55% of the 666 donors and used that subset as a discovery cohort. Every repertoire in the discovery cohort had been generated on one and the same sequencing platform. HLA typing covered class I and class II loci at four-digit resolution. The number of donors typed differed by locus, with about 620-630 for A, B, C, DRB1 and DQB1, more than 500 for DQA1, nearly 610 for DPA1, and 400 to 490 for DPB1. Because of strong linkage in the cohort, roughly five DR-DQ haplotypes were treated as single units for association and clustering. Among around 400 genotyped donors of the cohort, an average of approximately 240,000 unique TCR beta nucleotide sequences were sequenced per donor, around 20% of them non-productive.

Library prep was done by the immunoSEQ multiplex PCR assay. For the multiplex PCR, a mixture combining 60 forward primers for TCR Vbeta segments and 13 reverse primers for TCR Jbeta segments was used. The CDR3 region of rearranged TCR beta genes was amplified from genomic DNA with a multiplex PCR assay. The Illumina HiSeq System was used to sequence the amplified TCR beta libraries as 87-base-pair reads. On the authors' methods: A later analysis tallied 80 million to 95 million unique TCR beta chains across the 610 or so repertoires, and about 12 million of those chains were shared by two or more donors. A nearest-neighbor algorithm error-corrected the raw reads and collapsed the reads into unique sequences, merging closely related sequences to remove PCR and sequencing errors. V, D and J gene segments were assigned by aligning CDR3 sequences to IMGT reference sequences. Each retained sequence needed at least a six-nucleotide match to both a V gene segment and a J gene segment. Rearrangements were called productive when the CDR3 lacked stop codons and stayed in frame with V and J; all others were non-productive. CDR3 was defined according to IMGT convention as the region running from the second conserved V-encoded cysteine to the conserved J-encoded phenylalanine. The earlier analysis of fewer than 700 of the donors excluded sequences that lacked an unambiguous match to a single V gene segment. In an earlier analysis of approximately 610 of the donors, V segments were called functional above 56.7% productive rearrangements and were called segregating when the between-donor standard deviation exceeded 5%. A statistical classification framework was built to diagnose cytomegalovirus status from the catalog of TCR beta chain sequences. V and J gene assignment, in a later analysis, came from comparing TCR nucleotide sequences with IMGT/GENE-DB human TR gene sequences. Using the TCRdist pipeline, a later analysis assigned CDR3 sequences along with most-parsimonious VDJ recombination scenarios. In a later analysis, each TCR beta chain was defined by its CDR3 amino acid sequence together with its V-gene family, and reads without a unique V-gene family were excluded. As a way to deal with suspected cross-contamination and a sequencing artifact, a later analysis dropped roughly 600 nucleotide sequences that were highly shared and had low generation probability. For each public chain, a later analysis derived a clonal expansion index from normalized ranks of inferred template counts within each repertoire. In a later analysis, generation probabilities were computed with a VDJ recombination model fitted to out-of-frame rearrangements, and the resulting probabilities were checked against IGoR. In a later analysis, TCR-TCR, TCR-HLA and TCR-CMV co-occurrence was scored with hypergeometric tests, and a repertoire-size bias correction was applied to TCR pairs. A later analysis estimated false discovery rates by permuting HLA or CMV assignments 20 times. A later analysis grouped co-occurring TCRs with DBSCAN, adding TCRdist sequence similarity when clustering within HLA-allele-positive subsets. Co-occurrence clustering excluded repertoires with fewer than 30,000 or more than 120,000 public chains, plus five with anomalous nucleotide sharing. What TCRdb holds here is the immuneACCESS table cut down to in-frame rearrangements. Part of the clones is not present; checked against another copy, under half of the missing clones reflect an unresolved V gene, and the others are unexplained. V and J calls and clone size are as listed in that table; D and trimming were resolved from the DNA. The sample profile shows some 150,000 clones; roughly 80% of them were found once. The top ten clonotypes cover roughly 3.5% of the sample.

On the study overall, not on this receptor specifically: A further reported finding was that TCR beta sequences accurately predicted the HLA-A and HLA-B alleles for most subjects in the first cohort. The classifier was reported to diagnose cytomegalovirus status with high specificity and sensitivity in both the original cohort and the validation cohort. The study gave a list of under 200 TCR beta chains associated with cytomegalovirus. Most CMV-associated TCR beta chains appeared to be HLA-restricted in a later analysis, and the HLA associations seemed to be driven largely by CMV exposure. The earlier analysis of 587 of the donors excluded approximately 17 rarely observed V segments, including chromosome 9 orphons, because counts were too low. Strong co-occurrence of HLA alleles, especially DR and DQ, made assigning TCR associations to individual alleles difficult. Presence/absence analyses assumed roughly uniform sequencing depth across donors, an assumption that may not hold. This cohort had only TCR beta chains sequenced, and the lack of alpha or paired-chain data limited which features could be detected. HLA typing was unavailable for some donors at each locus, so association tests used only the typed subset. In an earlier analysis of fewer than 750 of the donors, most TCR beta V segments were observed in productive rearrangements about 87% or about 30% of the time, broadly matching IMGT annotations. In a later analysis, several top co-occurrence clusters were reported to appear linked to parvovirus B19, influenza, CMV and Epstein-Barr virus. Most TCR sequences were seen in very few donors, while some public TCRs were found in many individuals. Linkage disequilibrium might explain the correlated functional status among segregating V segments, but an unknown experimental factor could not be ruled out. At a false discovery rate of 0.05, a later analysis linked about 16,000 TCR beta sequences to specific HLA alleles. In a later genetic analysis, fewer N-insertions in productive TCRs were reported among donors in an Asian-associated ancestry cluster than the roughly 700-donor mean. A few of the identified cytomegalovirus-associated TCR beta chains were confirmed in vitro to be specific for cytomegalovirus antigens. The sequencing pipeline was judged likely to have produced a cluster of highly shared sequence variants as a technical artifact. It was suggested by the authors that the approach could potentially be generalized to other disease states and immunological phenotypes. An association between a missense DCLRE1C variant and V-gene and J-gene trimming of TCR beta chains was found in a later genetic analysis and replicated in an independent cohort. In a later analysis, the rate of TCR association differed among HLA loci, with DRB1 alleles having the most associated TCRs and HLA-C alleles having the fewest. In a later analysis, HLA-associated TCR beta chains showed more clonal expansion and lower generation probabilities than non-associated chains that were equally common. For the cohort, immune exposure information was limited to CMV serostatus.

The cohort was made up of around 720 healthy bone marrow donors. Cohort members were all nominally healthy when sampled, although unrecorded immune exposures were likely present. The donor was CMV seronegative and belonged to the group of around 350 seronegative cohort members. Every donor gave a peripheral blood sample, and the peripheral blood mononuclear cells from that sample were used for TCR beta sequencing. The Qiagen DNeasy Blood Extraction Kit was used to extract genomic DNA from the blood cell samples. The clonotype originates from a male donor in good health and CMV-seronegative. Sequencing was performed on PBMCs.

CDR3 sequence: CSVEAVNYGYTF. The nucleotide sequence is TGCAGCGTTGAGGCGGTAAACTATGGCTACACCTTC. This chain joins TRBV29-1 to TRBJ1-2; no confident D gene assignment can be made. V is pared back by 3 bases and J by 2 bases, with 7 bases lying between the germline termini. The CDR3 goes from the cysteine to the phenylalanine over 12 residues. The CDR3 DNA has 36 bases and is translated from base 1. CDR1 and CDR2, looked up from the germline V gene, are SQVTM and ANQGSEA.